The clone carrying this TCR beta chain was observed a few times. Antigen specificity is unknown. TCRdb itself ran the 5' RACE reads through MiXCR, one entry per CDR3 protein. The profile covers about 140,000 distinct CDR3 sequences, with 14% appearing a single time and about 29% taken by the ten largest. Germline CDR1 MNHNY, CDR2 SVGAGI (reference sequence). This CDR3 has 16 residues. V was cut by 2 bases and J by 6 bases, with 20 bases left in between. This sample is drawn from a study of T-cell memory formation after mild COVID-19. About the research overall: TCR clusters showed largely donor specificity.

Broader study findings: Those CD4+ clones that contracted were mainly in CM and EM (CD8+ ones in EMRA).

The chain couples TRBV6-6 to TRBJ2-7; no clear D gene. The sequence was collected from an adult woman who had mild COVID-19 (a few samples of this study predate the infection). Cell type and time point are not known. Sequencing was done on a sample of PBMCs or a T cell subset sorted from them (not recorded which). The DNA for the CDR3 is TGTGCCAGCAGTTACGGGTTAAGTCAGCCCTCAGGCGAGCAGTACTTC. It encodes CASSYGLSQPSGEQYF.